This passage covers 13 T cell receptor beta chains from one sample sequenced in a study of T cell clonality in common variable immunodeficiency. Sequencing used immunoSEQ multiplex PCR; TCRdb keeps in-frame clones, though not all of them. The data list some 50,000 clones, none observed once; roughly 1.8% falls to the top ten. The specimen was peripheral blood mononuclear cells. All receptors derive from a person aged 18 to 70 in good health.

In its sample, this clone was seen a few times. The read finishes 3 residues shy of the CDR3 end, and the germline J gene is used to complete it. The gene calls are TRBV20-1 and TRBJ1-5, with 7 positions matching TRBD1. The CDR3 is made up of 15 amino acids. CDR1 and CDR2 from the germline V gene are DFQATT and SNEGSKA (reference sequence). V dropped 0 bases and J dropped 3; count of bases not matched to a gene: 5. The sequenced part of the CDR3 DNA is TGCAGTGCTAGAGATCCGGGACAGAACAATCAGCCC. It translates to CSARDPGQNNQP. The full CDR3 protein reads CSARDPGQNNQPQHF.

This clone was counted ten times or more. The CDR3 goes on 3 residues after the read ends, and that part is filled in from the germline J gene. The chain recombines TRBV20-1 with TRBJ1-2, with 8 bases lining up with TRBD1. J was trimmed by 4 bases and V by 8 bases; bases with no gene match: 6. The length of the CDR3 is 12 residues. Per the germline V gene, CDR1 is DFQATT and CDR2 is SNEGSKA (reference sequence). The CDR3 reads CSPQGEGYGYTF. CDR3 bases read: TGCAGTCCACAGGGGGAAGGCTATGGC.

This clone was counted ten times or more. The CDR3 end falls 3 residues outside the read, so it is completed with the germline J gene. The chain employs TRBV20-1 and TRBJ2-2; D not resolved. This CDR3 region has 13 residues. Per the germline V gene, CDR1 is DFQATT and CDR2 is SNEGSKA (reference sequence). The CDR3 sequence is CSATKTVNSPLFF. The CDR3 bases that were read are TGCAGTGCTACTAAAACAGTCAATTCACCG.

This clone has at least ten counts. The DNA ends 3 residues before the CDR3 does, and the rest of the CDR3 is filled in from the germline J gene. The chain carries TRBV19 and TRBJ2-1; 9 bases align to TRBD2. This CDR3 is 17 amino acids long. Germline V gene lookup returns CDR1 LNHDA and CDR2 SQIVND (reference sequence). The V segment lost 1 base and the J segment 3 bases; nucleotides outside the gene matches: 7. The sequenced CDR3 bases are TGTGCCAGTAGTATAGCCCTTCCTAGCGGGAACTACAATGAG. Its protein is CASSIALPSGNYNE. The CDR3 reads in full as CASSIALPSGNYNEQFF. Full variable domain (rest looked up from reference TRBV19 and TRBJ2-1): DGGITQSPKYLFRKEGQNVTLSCEQNLNHDAMYWYRQDPGQGLRLIYYSQIVNDFQKGDIAEGYSVSREKKESFPLTVTSAQKNPTAFYLCASSIALPSGNYNEQFFGPGTRLTVL.

The table lists this clone with many counts. The read terminates 3 residues ahead of where the CDR3 ends, so the germline J gene completes it. The J gene is TRBJ2-7, the V gene TRBV12-3 or TRBV12-4; the match to TRBD2 covers 9 bases. The CDR3 loop spans 13 amino acids. V dropped 10 bases and J dropped 3; count of bases not matched to a gene: 7. The CDR3 spells CAIRRLADYEQYF. The sequenced part of the CDR3 DNA is TGTGCCATACGCCGACTAGCGGACTACGAG.

This clone was seen a handful of times. CDR3 sequence: CASSTPLAGVANTGELFF. The DNA read from the CDR3 is TGTGCCAGTAGTACTCCACTAGCGGGGGTCGCGAACACCGGGGAG. The chain joins TRBV19 to TRBJ2-2; 11 positions match TRBD2. The read ends 3 residues early relative to the CDR3; the germline J gene fills the gap. Germline loops: CDR1 LNHDA, CDR2 SQIVND (reference sequence). V was clipped by 4 bases and J by 0 bases; unmatched bases: 7. The CDR3 sequence is 18 residues long.

On this clone itself: From the germline J gene comes the end of the CDR3, since the read stops 3 residues before it. The rearrangement links TRBV7-9 to TRBJ1-2, with 7 nucleotides matching TRBD1. J was trimmed by 7 bases and V by 3 bases; bases with no gene match: 5. The CDR3 contains 13 residues. Germline loops: CDR1 SEHNR, CDR2 FQNEAQ (reference sequence). CDR3 DNA, as far as it was read: TGTGCCAGCAGCTTCTGGGAGGGGGCTGGC. Translation: CASSFWEGAG. The complete CDR3 sequence is CASSFWEGAGYTF.

Many counts were recorded for this clone. With the read ending 3 residues before the CDR3 end, the germline J gene is used to fill in that end. This chain links TRBV6-2 or TRBV6-3 with TRBJ2-1, with 8 bases identical to TRBD1. The CDR3 loop spans 16 amino acids. The germline gives CDR1 MNHEY, CDR2 SVGEGT. Unmatched junction bases numbered 10, after V lost 6 bases and J lost 3 bases. The CDR3 DNA, read in part, is TGTGCCAGCAGAACCAGGACAGGGAGTATCTACAATGAG. Its translation is CASRTRTGSIYNE. The CDR3 in its entirety is CASRTRTGSIYNEQFF.

This clone has at least ten counts. Sequencing ends 3 residues short of the CDR3 end; the germline J gene provides the rest. The gene calls are TRBV5-1 and TRBJ2-3, with TRBD2 identical over 12 bases. CDR1 and CDR2 from the germline V gene are SGHRS and YFSETQ. V gave up 0 bases and J gave up 5 bases; unmatched junction bases: 4. This CDR3 spans 16 amino acids. CDR3 DNA, as far as it was read: TGCGCCAGCAGCTTGGGGCTAGCGGGGGGGAGAGATACG. Translating gives CASSLGLAGGRDT. The whole CDR3 is CASSLGLAGGRDTQYF.

In this sample, this clone turned up many times. The read gets to within 3 residues of the CDR3 end, and the germline J gene fills in the rest. The chain has TRBV2 and TRBJ1-3; TRBD1 matches 8 bases. V trimming: 5 bases; J trimming: 4 bases; junction bases outside the gene matches: 7. The CDR3 length is 15 residues. Germline V gene sequence: CDR1 SNHLY, CDR2 FYNNEI. The DNA read from the CDR3 is TGTGCCAGCAGTTCTCAGGGGGCGAAAGGAAACACC. It specifies CASSSQGAKGNT. The full CDR3 protein reads CASSSQGAKGNTIYF. Full variable domain (rest looked up from reference TRBV2 and TRBJ1-3): EPEVTQTPSHQVTQMGQEVILRCVPISNHLYFYWYRQILGQKVEFLVSFYNNEISEKSEIFDDQFSVERPDGSNFTLKIRSTKLEDSAMYFCASSSQGAKGNTIYFGEGSWLTVV.

This clone was detected many times. The read terminates 3 residues ahead of where the CDR3 ends, so the germline J gene completes it. The chain uses TRBV5-1 and TRBJ1-6; 7 nucleotides align to TRBD1. Trimming took 2 bases from V and 7 from J; bases not matched to a gene: 6. This CDR3 region has 15 residues. CDR1 is SGHRS, CDR2 YFSETQ, per germline. The CDR3 DNA, read in part, is TGCGCCAGCAGCTTAGGACAGGCAAGCAATTCACCC. Residues: CASSLGQASNSP. The CDR3 reads in full as CASSLGQASNSPLHF.

This clone came up many times. The sequenced part of the CDR3 DNA is TGCAGTGCTAGGGACAGGGTGTTTTCAGATACG. Its protein is CSARDRVFSDT. The whole CDR3 protein reads CSARDRVFSDTQYF. The gene calls are TRBV20-1 and TRBJ2-3, with 8 positions matching TRBD1. The CDR3 end is not reached by the read, which stops 3 residues before it; the germline J gene fills it in. Germline CDR1 and CDR2: DFQATT and SNEGSKA (reference sequence). CDR3 length: 14 residues. V lost 3 bases and J lost 4; bases outside the gene matches: 6.

Many counts were recorded for this clone. The sequenced fragment ends 3 residues before the CDR3 boundary, so the rest is inferred from the germline J gene. The chain employs TRBV6-1 and TRBJ2-7; TRBD1 agrees at 8 bases. The junction had 4 bases not matched to a gene; V was cut back by 4 bases and J by 2 bases. CDR1 MNHNS and CDR2 SASEGT come from the germline V gene. This CDR3 contains 14 residues. The CDR3 loop reads CASSVTGVTYEQYF. Incomplete CDR3 DNA: TGTGCCAGCAGTGTGACAGGGGTGACCTACGAG.